This TCR beta chain was recorded in a study of radiation and T cells in renal cell carcinoma. Time point reported: baseline pretreatment blood. The treatment is: 15 Gy SBRT to primary tumor, nephrectomy 4 weeks later. Germline lookup yields CDR1 SNHLY and CDR2 FYNNEI. The V and J ends lost 1 base and 7 bases respectively, with 10 bases between them. The CDR3 runs 14 residues. The method was immunoSEQ multiplex PCR; TCRdb's version includes in-frame clones alone and lacks a portion of them. This table has tens of thousands of clones, roughly four fifths appearing once. The sample in question was blood, obtained from a patient whose treatment included radiotherapy and nephrectomy. This sequence joins TRBV2 and TRBJ1-4; tentatively, D is TRBD1 (5 bases). This clonotype was sampled from a man aged 60-69 years with renal cell carcinoma. The CDR3 DNA reads TGTGCCAGCAGTGAAGGGGGGGGTCGTGAAAAACTGTTTTTT. Its translation is CASSEGGGREKLFF.